This T cell receptor beta chain was profiled in a study of high-grade serous ovarian cancer treatment subgroups. Study-wide points: Repertoire analysis covered CDR3 alone, not CDR1 or CDR2.

Sequencing was performed with immunoSEQ multiplex PCR; in TCRdb, only in-frame clones are kept and a portion is missing. The data contain about 16,000 clones, approximately 76% of them singletons. A word on this clone: What it binds is not known.

This CDR3 spans 15 amino acids. With 5 bases clipped from V and 2 bases from J, the junction kept 8 bases outside the gene matches. CDR1 is SGHTA and CDR2 is FQGNSA in the germline V gene. Tumor tissue was taken before any definitive surgery or chemotherapy was given. V and J are TRBV7-2 and TRBJ2-7; the match to TRBD2 covers 8 bases. This clonotype was sampled from a human donor with high-grade serous ovarian cancer. What was sequenced was tumor tissue. The CDR3 DNA reads as TGTGCCAGCAGCCCAACGCGGGGGGACGCCTACGAGCAGTACTTC. Its protein product is CASSPTRGDAYEQYF.